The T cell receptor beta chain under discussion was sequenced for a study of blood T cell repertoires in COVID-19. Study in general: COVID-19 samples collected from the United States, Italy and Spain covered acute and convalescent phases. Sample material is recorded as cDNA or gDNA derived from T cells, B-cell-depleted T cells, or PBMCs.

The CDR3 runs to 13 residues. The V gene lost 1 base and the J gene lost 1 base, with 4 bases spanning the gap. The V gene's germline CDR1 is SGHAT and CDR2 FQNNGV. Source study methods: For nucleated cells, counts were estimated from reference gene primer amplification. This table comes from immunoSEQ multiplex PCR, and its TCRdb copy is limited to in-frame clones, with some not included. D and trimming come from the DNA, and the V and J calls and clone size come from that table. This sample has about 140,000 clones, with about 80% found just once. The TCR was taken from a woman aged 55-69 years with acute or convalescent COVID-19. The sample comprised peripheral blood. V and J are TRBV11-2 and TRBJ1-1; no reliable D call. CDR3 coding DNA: TGTGCCAGCAGCTTAGCCTCGAACACTGAAGCTTTCTTT. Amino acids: CASSLASNTEAFF.